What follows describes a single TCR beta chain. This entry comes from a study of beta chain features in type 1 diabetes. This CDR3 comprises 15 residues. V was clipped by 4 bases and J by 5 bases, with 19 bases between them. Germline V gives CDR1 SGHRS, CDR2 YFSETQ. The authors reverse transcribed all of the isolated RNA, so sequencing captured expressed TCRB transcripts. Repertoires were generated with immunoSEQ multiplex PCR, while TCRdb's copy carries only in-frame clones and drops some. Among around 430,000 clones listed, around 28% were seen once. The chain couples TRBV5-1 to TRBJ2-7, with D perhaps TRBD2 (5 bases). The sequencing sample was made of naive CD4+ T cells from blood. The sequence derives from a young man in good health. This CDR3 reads CASSATSFPTDEQYF. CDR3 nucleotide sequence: TGCGCCAGCAGCGCCACTAGTTTTCCTACAGACGAGCAGTACTTC.